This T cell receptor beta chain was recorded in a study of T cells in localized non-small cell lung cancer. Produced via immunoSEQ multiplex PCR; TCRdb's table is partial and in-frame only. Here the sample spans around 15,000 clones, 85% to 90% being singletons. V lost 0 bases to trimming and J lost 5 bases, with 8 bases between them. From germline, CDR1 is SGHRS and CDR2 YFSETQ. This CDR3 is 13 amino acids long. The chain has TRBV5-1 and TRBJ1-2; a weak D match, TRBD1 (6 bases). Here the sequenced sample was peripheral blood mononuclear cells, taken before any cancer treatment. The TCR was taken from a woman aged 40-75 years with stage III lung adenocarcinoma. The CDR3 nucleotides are TGCGCCAGCAGCTTGGATGGACAGTATGGCTACACCTTC. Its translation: CASSLDGQYGYTF.